This T cell receptor (beta chain) derives from a study of blood T cell repertoires in COVID-19. Background on the study: Spain, Italy and the United States supplied samples that represented acute and convalescent COVID-19.

In the original analysis: Estimation of nucleated cell counts relied on the amplification of reference gene primers. TCRdb keeps only in-frame clones here, not all; method: immunoSEQ multiplex PCR. V, J and clone size are those of that table, while D and trimming were read from the DNA. The sample lists 15,000 or so clones; 85% to 90% were seen once. The receptor comes from a human donor in a cohort sampled during active COVID-19. The sequenced sample was peripheral blood.

CDR3 DNA: TGTGCCAGCTCACCCAGGCAGCAGGGTGCGGGGGAGCTGTTTTTT. It is translated as CASSPRQQGAGELFF. The chain employs TRBV18 and TRBJ2-2; D perhaps matches TRBD1 (5 bases). V was clipped by 3 bases and J by 8 bases, with 16 bases between them. CDR1 KGHSH and CDR2 LQKENI come from the germline V gene. The CDR3 loop spans 15 amino acids.